The source of this T cell receptor (beta chain) is a study of T cell responses to AZD1222 COVID-19 vaccine. Findings of the study overall: White British ancestry dominated among donors, who included more females, and clonal diversity was possibly underestimated.

A remark on this clone: Antigen specificity is unknown.

Trimming removed 4 bases from V and 5 bases from J, with 16 bases in between. This CDR3 has 14 amino acids. Per germline, CDR1 SGHRS and CDR2 YFSETQ. Using immunoSEQ multiplex PCR, the repertoire was profiled, and TCRdb retains in-frame clones only, with some absent. Among around 120,000 clones, around 92% were seen once, and the ten largest hold 3.5% to 4.5%. The clonotype was recovered from an adult in good health. Source: peripheral blood, taken on day 0 of AZD1222 vaccination. V is TRBV5-1 and J is TRBJ2-7; the D gene is possibly TRBD1 (6 bases). As DNA, the CDR3 is TGCGCCAGCAGCCCCGGACAGCAAGTGAACGAGCAGTACTTC. Its protein product is CASSPGQQVNEQYF. The entire variable domain, with the rest obtained from reference TRBV5-1 and TRBJ2-7, is as follows: KAGVTQTPRYLIKTRGQQVTLSCSPISGHRSVSWYQQTPGQGLQFLFEYFSETQRNKGNFPGRFSGRQFSNSRSEMNVSTLELGDSALYLCASSPGQQVNEQYFGPGTRLTVT.